One sample yielded the 18 T cell receptor beta chains listed below, sequenced in a study of cytomegalovirus exposure and HLA in healthy donors. It was with 60 Vbeta and 13 Jbeta primers that the PCR ran. Sequenced by immunoSEQ multiplex PCR; TCRdb stores in-frame clones only, minus some. The sample has about 140,000 clones; roughly 80% are singletons. Source material: PBMCs. These receptors were obtained from a female donor in good health and CMV-seronegative.

The V call is TRBV7-9, the J call TRBJ2-3, with D possibly being TRBD1 (5 bases). CDR1 is SEHNR, CDR2 FQNEAQ, per germline (reference sequence). Trimming shortened V by 0 bases and J by 3 bases, and 10 bases separated the two germline ends. This CDR3 contains 15 residues. The CDR3 spells CASSLAQGSTDTQYF. CDR3 DNA sequence: TGTGCCAGCAGCTTAGCGCAGGGTAGTACAGATACGCAGTATTTT.

The CDR3 sequence is CASSLGGWDKETQYF. CDR3 bases: TGCGCCAGCAGCTTGGGGGGCTGGGACAAAGAGACCCAGTACTTC. The chain uses TRBV5-1 and TRBJ2-5; weak D call: TRBD1 (6 bases). Trimming removed 0 bases from V and 3 bases from J, with 12 bases in between. Germline V gives CDR1 SGHRS, CDR2 YFSETQ. The CDR3 length is 15 residues.

A word on this clone: The sample carries other DNA sequences with the same CDR3. The chain has TRBV19 and TRBJ2-7; 14 nucleotides match TRBD2. Germline V CDR1 and CDR2: LNHDA, SQIVND (reference sequence). Unmatched junction bases numbered 2, after V lost 3 bases and J lost 4 bases. This CDR3 comprises 15 residues. Here the CDR3 DNA reads TGTGCCAGTAGTATCGGACTAGCGGGAGGATACGAGCAGTACTTC. Translation gives CASSIGLAGGYEQYF. The whole variable domain, remainder taken from reference TRBV19 and TRBJ2-7, is DGGITQSPKYLFRKEGQNVTLSCEQNLNHDAMYWYRQDPGQGLRLIYYSQIVNDFQKGDIAEGYSVSREKKESFPLTVTSAQKNPTAFYLCASSIGLAGGYEQYFGPGTRLTVT.

The genes are TRBV2 and TRBJ2-3; D is uncertain. The CDR3 runs to 11 residues. V lost 8 bases to trimming and J lost 5 bases, with 8 bases between them. Germline CDR1 and CDR2: SNHLY and FYNNEI. The CDR3 protein is CASRLKDTQYF. The CDR3 nucleotides read TGTGCCAGCCGACTCAAAGATACGCAGTATTTT.

J is TRBJ2-3 and V is TRBV29-1, with D possibly matching TRBD1 (5 bases). Germline lookup yields CDR1 SQVTM and CDR2 ANQGSEA. The CDR3 extends over 17 amino acids. Deletions cut 4 bases from V and 4 bases from J, with 24 bases between. The CDR3 loop is CSVGLDGAESFPDTQYF. CDR3 DNA: TGCAGCGTTGGATTGGATGGGGCAGAGAGTTTCCCAGATACGCAGTATTTT.

The chain is built from TRBV6-6 and TRBJ2-1; D gene ambiguous. Germline V lookup: CDR1 MNHNY, CDR2 SVGAGI (reference sequence). V lost 0 bases and J lost 8, with 8 bases in between. The CDR3 contains 13 residues. The chain's CDR3 is CASSYSRRDEQFF. In nucleotides, the CDR3 is TGTGCCAGCAGTTACTCGCGTCGGGATGAGCAGTTCTTC.

The V and J genes are TRBV18 and TRBJ1-5; D perhaps matches TRBD1 (6 bases). Deletions cut 4 bases from V and 4 bases from J, with 11 bases between. This CDR3 comprises 14 residues. Germline V CDR1 and CDR2: KGHSH, LQKENI. The CDR3 sequence is CASSLQGGNQPQHF. CDR3 sequence (DNA): TGTGCCAGCTCACTACAGGGTGGTAATCAGCCCCAGCATTTT. The variable domain in full, completed from reference TRBV18 and TRBJ1-5, reads NAGVMQNPRHLVRRRGQEARLRCSPMKGHSHVYWYRQLPEEGLKFMVYLQKENIIDESGMPKERFSAEFPKEGPSILRIQQVVRGDSAAYFCASSLQGGNQPQHFGDGTRLSIL.

Regarding this clone: A clone one base away is much larger, so this may be a read error. CDR3 amino acids: CASSMTVNTEAFF. The CDR3 DNA reads as TGTGCCAGCAGCATGACAGTGAACACTGAAGCTTTCTTT. The chain has TRBV6-5 and TRBJ1-1, with D possibly being TRBD1 (5 bases). Germline V lookup: CDR1 MNHEY, CDR2 SVGAGI. The CDR3 loop spans 13 amino acids. Between the trimmed V and J ends, which lost 6 bases and 0 bases, there was a span of 8 bases.

Here the CDR3 DNA reads TGCAGTGTAGTTGCGGGGGAGCAGTTCTTC. This translates into CSVVAGEQFF. The chain carries TRBV20-1 and TRBJ2-1, with D maybe TRBD2 (6 bases). The CDR3 is made up of 10 amino acids. V lost 7 bases, J lost 10 bases, and 11 bases lay in between. Germline CDR1 DFQATT, CDR2 SNEGSKA (reference sequence).

About this clone: Other nucleotide sequences in the sample specify the same CDR3. This sequence joins TRBV28 and TRBJ1-1, with TRBD1 matching over 9 bases. After removal of 8 bases from V and 5 bases from J, the junction contained 9 bases not matched to a gene. The germline CDR1 and CDR2 sequences are MDHEN and SYDVKM. The CDR3 is 14 amino acids. This CDR3 is CASSFVGTGTEAFF. The CDR3 nucleotides read TGTGCCAGCTCCTTTGTCGGGACAGGGACTGAAGCTTTCTTT. Full variable domain (remainder filled in from reference TRBV28 and TRBJ1-1): DVKVTQSSRYLVKRTGEKVFLECVQDMDHENMFWYRQDPGLGLRLIYFSYDVKMKEKGDIPEGYSVSREKKERFSLILESASTNQTSMYLCASSFVGTGTEAFFGQGTRLTVV.

The CDR3 is CASSPLTSGIPNEQFF. In nucleotides, the CDR3 is TGTGCCAGCAGCCCGCTGACTAGCGGGATCCCCAATGAGCAGTTCTTC. The genes are TRBV7-2 and TRBJ2-1; 11 nucleotides align to TRBD2. The CDR3 has 16 residues. J was trimmed by 6 bases and V by 5 bases; bases with no gene match: 9. CDR1 SGHTA and CDR2 FQGNSA come from the germline V gene.

The genes are TRBV6-5 and TRBJ1-1; 8 nucleotides line up with TRBD1. The CDR3 length is 13 residues. Per the germline V gene, CDR1 is MNHEY and CDR2 is SVGAGI. The V segment lost 3 bases and the J segment 9 bases; nucleotides outside the gene matches: 6. This CDR3 is CASSYLGTGKAFF. The CDR3 DNA reads as TGTGCCAGCAGTTATCTCGGGACAGGCAAAGCTTTCTTT.

This clone was recorded only once. V gene TRBV7-6 combines with J gene TRBJ2-2, with D perhaps matching TRBD1 (6 bases). CDR1 is SGHVS and CDR2 is FNYEAQ in the germline V gene. V was trimmed by 5 bases and J by 8 bases, leaving 12 bases between them. The CDR3 length is 13 residues. CDR3 DNA sequence: TGTGCCAGCAGCCCGAGGACAGAGGGGGAGCTGTTTTTT. This codes for CASSPRTEGELFF.

Only one count was recorded for this clone. The chain carries TRBV28 and TRBJ2-2, with D possibly being TRBD2 (5 bases). The CDR3 is 14 residues long. Trimming removed 7 bases at V and 6 bases at J, with 15 bases between. Germline V gene lookup returns CDR1 MDHEN and CDR2 SYDVKM. For the CDR3, the DNA is TGTGCCAGCAAAATGTGGGAGCGCTCCGGGGAGCTGTTTTTT. It yields the protein CASKMWERSGELFF.

The chain carries TRBV14 and TRBJ2-5, with a possible D match to TRBD1 (5 bases). The CDR3 has 16 amino acids. V was trimmed by 1 base and J by 4 bases, leaving 16 bases between them. Germline CDR1 SGHDN, CDR2 FVKESK. CDR3 amino acids: CASSQGQIPQPETQYF. CDR3 DNA sequence: TGTGCCAGCAGCCAAGGACAGATACCCCAGCCAGAGACCCAGTACTTC.

Of note for this clone: Other DNA sequences from this sample encode an identical CDR3 as well. This sequence joins TRBV27 and TRBJ2-5; D is ambiguous. CDR3 length equals 12 residues. The germline CDR1 and CDR2 sequences are MNHEY and SMNVEV (reference sequence). Trimming shortened V by 4 bases and J by 3 bases, and 6 bases separated the two germline ends. The DNA of the CDR3 is TGTGCCAGCAGTTCTCGAGAAGAGACCCAGTACTTC. This encodes CASSSREETQYF.

The V call is TRBV11-3, the J call TRBJ2-1; D might be TRBD2 (6 bases). In germline, CDR1 is SGHNT, CDR2 YENEEA. The CDR3 length is 13 residues. Between the trimmed V and J ends, which lost 1 base and 10 bases, there was a span of 11 bases. The CDR3 spells CASSLGPGEEQFF. CDR3 in DNA: TGTGCCAGCAGCTTAGGCCCGGGAGAAGAGCAGTTCTTC.

The chain employs TRBV6-4 and TRBJ2-5; 9 bases align to TRBD1. The CDR3 runs to 15 residues. The V gene end was trimmed by 6 bases and the J gene end by 5 bases; junction bases not matched to a gene: 10. Germline assignment: CDR1 MRHNA and CDR2 SNTAGT. Written as DNA, the CDR3 is TGTGCCAGCAGAGCAACAGGGGGCAGTCGGGAGACCCAGTACTTC. Its protein product is CASRATGGSRETQYF.